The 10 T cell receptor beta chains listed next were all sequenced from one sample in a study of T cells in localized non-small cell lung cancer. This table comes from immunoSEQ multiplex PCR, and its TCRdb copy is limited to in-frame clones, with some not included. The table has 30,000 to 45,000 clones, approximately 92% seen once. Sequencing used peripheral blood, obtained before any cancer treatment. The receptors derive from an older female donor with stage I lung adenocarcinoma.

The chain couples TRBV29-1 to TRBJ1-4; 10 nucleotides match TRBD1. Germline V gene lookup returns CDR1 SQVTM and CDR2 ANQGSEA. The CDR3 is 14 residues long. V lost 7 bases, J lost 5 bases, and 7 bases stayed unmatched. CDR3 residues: CSAGDRGRNEKLFF. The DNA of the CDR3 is TGCAGCGCTGGTGACAGGGGGCGGAATGAAAAACTGTTTTTT.

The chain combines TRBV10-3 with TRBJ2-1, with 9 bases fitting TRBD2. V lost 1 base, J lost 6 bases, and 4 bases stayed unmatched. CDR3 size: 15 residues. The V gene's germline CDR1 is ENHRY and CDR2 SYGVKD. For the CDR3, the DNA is TGTGCCATCAGTGAGTTAGCGGGGGCCTTCAATGAGCAGTTCTTC. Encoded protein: CAISELAGAFNEQFF.

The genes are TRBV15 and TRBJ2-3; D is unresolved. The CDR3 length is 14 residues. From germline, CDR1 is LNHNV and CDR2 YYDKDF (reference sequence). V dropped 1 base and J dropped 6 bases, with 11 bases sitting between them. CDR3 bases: TGTGCCACCAGCAGAGGAGGCTGGGTGGATACGCAGTATTTT. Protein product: CATSRGGWVDTQYF.

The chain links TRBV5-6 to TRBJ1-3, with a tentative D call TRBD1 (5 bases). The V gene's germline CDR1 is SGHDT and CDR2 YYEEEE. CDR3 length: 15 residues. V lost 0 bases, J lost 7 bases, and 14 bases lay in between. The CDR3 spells CASSLDTGPWNTIYF. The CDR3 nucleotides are TGTGCCAGCAGCTTGGACACAGGTCCCTGGAACACCATATATTTT. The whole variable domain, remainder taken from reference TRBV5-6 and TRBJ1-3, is DAGVTQSPTHLIKTRGQQVTLRCSPKSGHDTVSWYQQALGQGPQFIFQYYEEEERQRGNFPDRFSGHQFPNYSSELNVNALLLGDSALYLCASSLDTGPWNTIYFGEGSWLTVV.

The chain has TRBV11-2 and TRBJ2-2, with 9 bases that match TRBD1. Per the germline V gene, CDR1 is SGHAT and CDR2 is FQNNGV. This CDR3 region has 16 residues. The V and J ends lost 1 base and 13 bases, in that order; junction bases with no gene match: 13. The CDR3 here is CASSLGDLTGGARLFF. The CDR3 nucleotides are TGTGCCAGCAGCTTAGGGGATTTGACAGGGGGGGCCCGGCTGTTTTTT.

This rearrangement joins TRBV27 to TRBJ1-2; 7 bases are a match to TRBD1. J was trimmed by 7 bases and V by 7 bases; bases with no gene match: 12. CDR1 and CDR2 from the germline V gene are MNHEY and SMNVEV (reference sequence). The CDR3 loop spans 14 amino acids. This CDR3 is CASTPRRQGSGYTF. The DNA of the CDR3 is TGTGCCAGCACCCCCAGGAGACAGGGTTCTGGCTACACCTTC.

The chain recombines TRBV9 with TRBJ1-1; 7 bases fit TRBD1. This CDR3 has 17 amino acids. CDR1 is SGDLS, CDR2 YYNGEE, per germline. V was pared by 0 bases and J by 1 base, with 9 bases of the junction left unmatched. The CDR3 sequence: CASSVGAGGSGNTEAFF. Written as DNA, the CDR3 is TGTGCCAGCAGCGTAGGTGCAGGGGGGTCGGGGAACACTGAAGCTTTCTTT.

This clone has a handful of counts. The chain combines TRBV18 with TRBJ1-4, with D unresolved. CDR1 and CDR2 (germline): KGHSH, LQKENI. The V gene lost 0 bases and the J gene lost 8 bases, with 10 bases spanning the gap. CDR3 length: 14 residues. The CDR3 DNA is TGTGCCAGCTCACCACCCACGAGTCGGGAAAAACTGTTTTTT. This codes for CASSPPTSREKLFF.

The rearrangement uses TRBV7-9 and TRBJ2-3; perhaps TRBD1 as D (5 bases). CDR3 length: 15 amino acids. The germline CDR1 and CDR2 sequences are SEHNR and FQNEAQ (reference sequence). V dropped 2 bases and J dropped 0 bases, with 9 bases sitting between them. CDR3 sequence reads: CASSLWGSSTDTQYF. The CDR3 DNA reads TGTGCCAGCAGCTTATGGGGCTCTAGCACAGATACGCAGTATTTT.

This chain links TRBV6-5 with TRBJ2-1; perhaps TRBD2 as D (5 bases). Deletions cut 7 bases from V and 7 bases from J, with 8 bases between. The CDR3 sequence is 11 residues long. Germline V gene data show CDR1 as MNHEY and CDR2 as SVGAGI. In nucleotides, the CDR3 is TGTGCCAGCACATGGGAGAATGAGCAGTTCTTC. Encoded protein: CASTWENEQFF.